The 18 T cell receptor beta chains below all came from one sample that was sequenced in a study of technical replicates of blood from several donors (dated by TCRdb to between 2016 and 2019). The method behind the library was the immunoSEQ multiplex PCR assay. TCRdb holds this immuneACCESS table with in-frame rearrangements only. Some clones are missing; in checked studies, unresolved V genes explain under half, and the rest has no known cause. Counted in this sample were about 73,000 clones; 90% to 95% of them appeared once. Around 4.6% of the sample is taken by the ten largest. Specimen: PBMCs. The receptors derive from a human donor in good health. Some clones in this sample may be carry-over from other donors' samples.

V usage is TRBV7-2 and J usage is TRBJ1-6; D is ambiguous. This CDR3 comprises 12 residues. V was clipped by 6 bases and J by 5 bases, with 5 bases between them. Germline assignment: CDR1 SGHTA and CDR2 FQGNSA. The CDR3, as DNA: TGTGCCAGCAGTCTTAATAATTCACCCCTCCACTTT. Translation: CASSLNNSPLHF.

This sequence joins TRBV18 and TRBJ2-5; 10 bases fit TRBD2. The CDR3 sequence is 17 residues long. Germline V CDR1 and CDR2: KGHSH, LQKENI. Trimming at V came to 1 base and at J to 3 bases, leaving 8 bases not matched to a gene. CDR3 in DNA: TGTGCCAGCTCACCACTGCCTAGCGGGGGCCTAGAAGAGACCCAGTACTTC. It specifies CASSPLPSGGLEETQYF.

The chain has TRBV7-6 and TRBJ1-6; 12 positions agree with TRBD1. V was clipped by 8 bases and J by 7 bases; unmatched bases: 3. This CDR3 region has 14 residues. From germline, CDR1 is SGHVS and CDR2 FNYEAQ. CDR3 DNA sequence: TGTGCCAGCGGGACAGGGGGCTGGAATTCACCCCTCCACTTT. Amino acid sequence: CASGTGGWNSPLHF.

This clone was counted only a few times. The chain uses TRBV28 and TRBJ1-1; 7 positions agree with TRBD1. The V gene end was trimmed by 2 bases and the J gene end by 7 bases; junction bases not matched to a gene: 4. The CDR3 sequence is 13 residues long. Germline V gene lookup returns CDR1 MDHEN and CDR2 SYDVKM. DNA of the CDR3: TGTGCCAGCAGTTTAGGAGGGGGCAGTGAAGCTTTCTTT. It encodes CASSLGGGSEAFF.

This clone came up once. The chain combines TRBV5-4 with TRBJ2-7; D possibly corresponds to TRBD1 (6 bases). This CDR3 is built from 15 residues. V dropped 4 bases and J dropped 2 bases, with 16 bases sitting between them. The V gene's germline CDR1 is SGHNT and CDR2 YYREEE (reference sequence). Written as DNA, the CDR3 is TGTGCCAGCAGCCAAACAGGGTTGGGACCCTACGAGCAGTACTTC. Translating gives CASSQTGLGPYEQYF.

CDR3 loop: CASSIASRQGTYEQYF. The CDR3 DNA reads as TGTGCCAGTAGTATCGCTTCGAGACAGGGGACCTACGAGCAGTACTTC. The chain recombines TRBV19 with TRBJ2-7, with 8 bases aligning to TRBD1. With 3 bases clipped from V and 2 bases from J, the junction kept 9 bases outside the gene matches. There are 16 residues in the CDR3. The germline CDR1 and CDR2 sequences are LNHDA and SQIVND (reference sequence). The full variable domain, in which reference TRBV19 and TRBJ2-7 provide the parts outside the CDR3, is DGGITQSPKYLFRKEGQNVTLSCEQNLNHDAMYWYRQDPGQGLRLIYYSQIVNDFQKGDIAEGYSVSREKKESFPLTVTSAQKNPTAFYLCASSIASRQGTYEQYFGPGTRLTVT.

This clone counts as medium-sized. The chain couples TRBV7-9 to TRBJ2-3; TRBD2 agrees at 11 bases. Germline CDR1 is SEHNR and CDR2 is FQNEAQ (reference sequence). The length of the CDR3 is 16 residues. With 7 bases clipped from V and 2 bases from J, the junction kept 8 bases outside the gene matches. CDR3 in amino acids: CASTPGLAEYTDTQYF. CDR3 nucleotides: TGTGCCAGCACCCCGGGACTAGCGGAGTACACAGATACGCAGTATTTT.

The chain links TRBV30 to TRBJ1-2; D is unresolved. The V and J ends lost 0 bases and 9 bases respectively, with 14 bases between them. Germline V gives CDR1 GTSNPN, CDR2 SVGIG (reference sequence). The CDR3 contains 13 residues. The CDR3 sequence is CAWSVGGIIRYTF. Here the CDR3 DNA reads TGTGCCTGGAGTGTGGGAGGGATAATACGCTACACCTTC.

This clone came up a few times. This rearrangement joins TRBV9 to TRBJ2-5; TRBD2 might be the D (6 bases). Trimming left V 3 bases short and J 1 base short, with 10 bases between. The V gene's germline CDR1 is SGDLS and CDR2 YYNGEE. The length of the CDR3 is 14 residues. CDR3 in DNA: TGTGCCAGCAGCGCGCGGGGATCCCAAGAGACCCAGTACTTC. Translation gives CASSARGSQETQYF.

CDR3 nucleotides: TGTGCCAGCAGAATCGGGACAGGGAACTATGGCTACACCTTC. This gives the protein CASRIGTGNYGYTF. The chain links TRBV6-6 to TRBJ1-2, with 9 bases lining up with TRBD1. This CDR3 has 14 amino acids. CDR1 is MNHNY, CDR2 SVGAGI, per germline (reference sequence). V shed 6 bases and J 2 bases; nucleotides not matched to a gene: 4.

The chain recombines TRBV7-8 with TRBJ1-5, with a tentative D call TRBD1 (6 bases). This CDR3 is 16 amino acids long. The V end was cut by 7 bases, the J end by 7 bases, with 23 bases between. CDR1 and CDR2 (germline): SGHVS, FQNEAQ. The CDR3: CASIPTGFTSLQPQHF. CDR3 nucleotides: TGTGCCAGCATTCCTACAGGGTTTACCTCCCTACAGCCCCAGCATTTT.

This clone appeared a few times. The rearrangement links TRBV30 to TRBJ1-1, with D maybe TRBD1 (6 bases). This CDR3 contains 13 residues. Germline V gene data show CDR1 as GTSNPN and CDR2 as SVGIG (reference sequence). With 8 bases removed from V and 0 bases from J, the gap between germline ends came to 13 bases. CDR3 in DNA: TGTGCCGTAACGAGGGGGATGAACACTGAAGCTTTCTTT. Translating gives CAVTRGMNTEAFF.

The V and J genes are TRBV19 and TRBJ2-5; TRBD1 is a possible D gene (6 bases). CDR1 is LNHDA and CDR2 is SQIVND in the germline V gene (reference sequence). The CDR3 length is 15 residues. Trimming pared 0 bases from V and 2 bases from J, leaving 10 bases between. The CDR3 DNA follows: TGTGCCAGTAGTATAGAAGGGACACGACAAGAGACCCAGTACTTC. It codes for CASSIEGTRQETQYF. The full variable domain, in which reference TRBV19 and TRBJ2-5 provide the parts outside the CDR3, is DGGITQSPKYLFRKEGQNVTLSCEQNLNHDAMYWYRQDPGQGLRLIYYSQIVNDFQKGDIAEGYSVSREKKESFPLTVTSAQKNPTAFYLCASSIEGTRQETQYFGPGTRLLVL.

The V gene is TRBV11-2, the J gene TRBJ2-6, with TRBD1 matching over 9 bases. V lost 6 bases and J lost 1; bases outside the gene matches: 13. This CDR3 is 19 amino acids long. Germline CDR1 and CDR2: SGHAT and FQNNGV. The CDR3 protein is CASSRPGTGFLSGANVLTF. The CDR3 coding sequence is TGTGCCAGCAGTCGACCCGGGACAGGGTTCTTATCTGGGGCCAACGTCCTGACTTTC. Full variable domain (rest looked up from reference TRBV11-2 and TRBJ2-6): EAGVAQSPRYKIIEKRQSVAFWCNPISGHATLYWYQQILGQGPKLLIQFQNNGVVDDSQLPKDRFSAERLKGVDSTLKIQPAKLEDSAVYLCASSRPGTGFLSGANVLTFGAGSRLTVL.

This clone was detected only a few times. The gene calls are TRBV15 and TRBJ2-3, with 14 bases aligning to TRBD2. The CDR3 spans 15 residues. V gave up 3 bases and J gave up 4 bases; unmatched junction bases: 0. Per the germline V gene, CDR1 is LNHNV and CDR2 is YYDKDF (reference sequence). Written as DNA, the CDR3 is TGTGCCACCAGCAGGACTAGCGGGGGGGCAGATACGCAGTATTTT. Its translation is CATSRTSGGADTQYF.

CDR3 sequence reads: CASSYSRGSTDTQYF. The CDR3 nucleotides are TGTGCCAGCAGTTACTCGAGAGGGAGTACAGATACGCAGTATTTT. This chain uses TRBV6-5 with TRBJ2-3, with D possibly being TRBD2 (5 bases). Germline lookup yields CDR1 MNHEY and CDR2 SVGAGI. V dropped 0 bases and J dropped 3 bases, with 10 bases sitting between them. The CDR3 is made up of 15 amino acids.

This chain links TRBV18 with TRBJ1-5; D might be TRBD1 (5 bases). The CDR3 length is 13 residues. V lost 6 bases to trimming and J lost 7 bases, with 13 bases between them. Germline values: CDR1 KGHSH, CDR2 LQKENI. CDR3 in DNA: TGTGCCAGCTCTCCAGGGCTCCGGCAGCCCCAGCATTTT. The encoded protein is CASSPGLRQPQHF. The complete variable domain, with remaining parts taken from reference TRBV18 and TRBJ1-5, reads NAGVMQNPRHLVRRRGQEARLRCSPMKGHSHVYWYRQLPEEGLKFMVYLQKENIIDESGMPKERFSAEFPKEGPSILRIQQVVRGDSAAYFCASSPGLRQPQHFGDGTRLSIL.

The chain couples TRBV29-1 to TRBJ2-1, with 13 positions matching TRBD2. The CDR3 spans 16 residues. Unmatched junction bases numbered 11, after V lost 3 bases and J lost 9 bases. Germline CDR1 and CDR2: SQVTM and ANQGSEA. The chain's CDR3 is CSVDSLGTSGIGEQFF. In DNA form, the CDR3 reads TGCAGCGTTGATTCTCTCGGGACTAGCGGGATAGGTGAGCAGTTCTTC.